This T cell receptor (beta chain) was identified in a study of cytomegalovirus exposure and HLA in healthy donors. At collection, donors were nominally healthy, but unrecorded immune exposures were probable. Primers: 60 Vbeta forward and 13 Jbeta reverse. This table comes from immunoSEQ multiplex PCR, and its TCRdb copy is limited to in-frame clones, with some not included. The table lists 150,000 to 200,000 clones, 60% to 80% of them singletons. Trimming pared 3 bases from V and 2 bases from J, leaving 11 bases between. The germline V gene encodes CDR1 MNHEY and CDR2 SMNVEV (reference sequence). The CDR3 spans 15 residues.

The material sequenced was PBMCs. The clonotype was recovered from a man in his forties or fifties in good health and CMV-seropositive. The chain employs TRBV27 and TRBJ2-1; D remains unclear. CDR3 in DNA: TGTGCCAGCAGTTTCGGGTCCTGGGCCTACAATGAGCAGTTCTTC. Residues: CASSFGSWAYNEQFF.